What follows are 15 T cell receptor beta chains derived from one specimen sequenced in a study of T-cell reconstitution after alpha-beta-depleted transplantation in children. It was with unique molecular identifiers that the TCRbeta library was prepared. Each CDR3 protein is one row after TCRdb ran MiXCR on the PCR reads. The sample shows approximately 500,000 distinct CDR3 sequences, approximately 10% of them seen only once. This specimen was PBMCs, taken before TCRalphabeta/CD19-depleted stem cell transplant. The receptor set was obtained from a child aged 2-9 years with inherited bone marrow failure, due to receive a stem cell transplant.

The chain couples TRBV11-2 to TRBJ2-2; possible D gene TRBD2, 7 bases. The V and J ends lost 3 bases and 1 base respectively, with 18 bases between them. The CDR3 loop spans 18 amino acids. Per the germline V gene, CDR1 is SGHAT and CDR2 is FQNNGV. The DNA of the CDR3 is TGTGCCAGCAGCTTTCGACCCGGGGGGCAGGTGAACACCGGGGAGCTGTTTTTT. Translation gives CASSFRPGGQVNTGELFF.

This clonotype was recorded at least ten times. The chain combines TRBV27 with TRBJ1-4; D is unresolved. The CDR3 is made up of 15 amino acids. CDR1 and CDR2 from the germline V gene are MNHEY and SMNVEV (reference sequence). V was cut by 8 bases and J by 5 bases, with 18 bases left in between. The CDR3 sequence: CASPPIAGRNEKLFF. Here the CDR3 DNA reads TGTGCCAGCCCCCCTATTGCCGGGCGAAATGAAAAACTGTTTTTT.

This clonotype was counted many times. The chain has TRBV20-1 and TRBJ2-7; D remains unclear. The CDR3 is 15 residues long. V lost 1 base, J lost 0 bases, and 13 bases lay in between. The germline V gene encodes CDR1 DFQATT and CDR2 SNEGSKA (reference sequence). Here the CDR3 reads CSARVLGSSSYEQYF. For the CDR3, the DNA is TGCAGTGCTAGAGTACTGGGTTCGAGCTCCTACGAGCAGTACTTC.

In this sample, this clonotype turned up many times. CDR3: CASSFPLGETQYF. The CDR3 bases are TGTGCCAGCAGCTTTCCCCTCGGGGAGACCCAGTACTTC. V gene TRBV11-2 combines with J gene TRBJ2-5; D is unresolved. Trimming stripped 3 bases from V and 5 bases from J, with 10 bases between. Per the germline V gene, CDR1 is SGHAT and CDR2 is FQNNGV. The CDR3 spans 13 residues.

The CDR3 loop is CASSIWARGTYEQYF. DNA of the CDR3: TGTGCCAGTAGTATTTGGGCCAGGGGAACCTACGAGCAGTACTTC. The chain couples TRBV19 to TRBJ2-7, with D possibly matching TRBD1 (6 bases). Trimming removed 3 bases from V and 2 bases from J, with 14 bases in between. The CDR3 covers 15 residues. The V gene's germline CDR1 is LNHDA and CDR2 SQIVND (reference sequence).

The genes are TRBV12-3 or TRBV12-4 and TRBJ2-1, with 8 bases fitting TRBD2. Trimming cost V 6 bases and J 7 bases; bases outside gene matches: 11. The CDR3 sequence is 15 residues long. CDR3 DNA: TGTGCCAGCAGACTTCAGCGGGAGTCCCGGAATGAGCAGTTCTTC. It is translated as CASRLQRESRNEQFF.

V is TRBV9 and J is TRBJ2-2, with 11 bases lining up with TRBD2. V was pared by 3 bases and J by 5 bases, with 12 bases of the junction left unmatched. The length of the CDR3 is 18 residues. Germline loops: CDR1 SGDLS, CDR2 YYNGEE. The CDR3 DNA follows: TGTGCCAGCAGCGACCGCCCTCCGGGACTAGCGGTAACCGGGGAGCTGTTTTTT. As protein: CASSDRPPGLAVTGELFF.

This clonotype was seen many times. The chain is built from TRBV29-1 and TRBJ2-7; D not certain. The CDR3 has 13 amino acids. The germline V gene has CDR1 SQVTM and CDR2 ANQGSEA. V lost 2 bases and J lost 0, with 8 bases in between. CDR3 bases: TGCAGCGTTGAATCGAGAACCTCCTACGAGCAGTACTTC. This encodes CSVESRTSYEQYF.

This clonotype was counted at least ten times. The J gene is TRBJ2-1, the V gene TRBV28; D remains unclear. This CDR3 comprises 17 residues. The V gene's germline CDR1 is MDHEN and CDR2 SYDVKM. Trimming removed 2 bases at V and 8 bases at J, with 22 bases between. CDR3 sequence (DNA): TGTGCCAGCAGTTTAAGGTGGGGTAACCTACCCAACTATGAGCAGTTCTTC. This encodes CASSLRWGNLPNYEQFF.

This clonotype was detected many times. The chain is built from TRBV9 and TRBJ2-2; D might be TRBD2 (6 bases). CDR3 length: 15 amino acids. CDR1 is SGDLS, CDR2 YYNGEE, per germline. Trimming stripped 4 bases from V and 0 bases from J, with 10 bases between. CDR3 region: CASSFGSPNTGELFF. The CDR3 DNA is TGTGCCAGCAGCTTCGGGAGTCCGAACACCGGGGAGCTGTTTTTT.

This clonotype was seen repeatedly, ten times or more. The rearrangement uses TRBV20-1 and TRBJ2-7; weak D call: TRBD2 (6 bases). The CDR3 sequence is 15 residues long. From germline, CDR1 is DFQATT and CDR2 SNEGSKA (reference sequence). The CDR3 loop is CSPKPGGGGTYEQYF. As DNA, the CDR3 is TGCAGCCCAAAGCCCGGCGGAGGCGGGACCTACGAGCAGTACTTC.

There are a few counts of this clonotype. The chain joins TRBV20-1 to TRBJ1-2; 7 bases agree with TRBD1. Per the germline V gene, CDR1 is DFQATT and CDR2 is SNEGSKA (reference sequence). CDR3 size: 14 residues. With V trimmed by 0 bases and J by 8 bases, 9 bases remained unmatched. The CDR3 DNA sequence: TGCAGTGCTAGAGATGGGGGACAGTTGTGGGGCTACACCTTC. This gives the protein CSARDGGQLWGYTF.

This chain uses TRBV10-2 with TRBJ2-7; 11 bases agree with TRBD2. V lost 8 bases, J lost 4 bases, and 10 bases stayed unmatched. The CDR3 sequence is 15 residues long. CDR1 is WSHSY, CDR2 SAAADI, per germline. CDR3 DNA sequence: TGCGCCAGCGCCCATAGCGGGAGGGTGGGGTACGAGCAGTACTTC. It yields the protein CASAHSGRVGYEQYF.

V usage is TRBV11-2 and J usage is TRBJ2-1; no definite D call. This CDR3 comprises 15 residues. CDR1 is SGHAT, CDR2 FQNNGV, per germline. Trimming stripped 2 bases from V and 4 bases from J, with 12 bases between. CDR3 nucleotide sequence: TGTGCCAGCAGCTTAAATAGTCAGAGGTACAATGAGCAGTTCTTC. Encoded protein: CASSLNSQRYNEQFF.

In this sample, this clonotype turned up many times. This chain uses TRBV18 with TRBJ2-4; a weak D match, TRBD1 (5 bases). Germline loops: CDR1 KGHSH, CDR2 LQKENI. V dropped 5 bases and J dropped 6 bases, with 17 bases sitting between them. This CDR3 has 15 residues. CDR3 DNA sequence: TGTGCCAGCTCAGCGCAAGGGGTGATCCTAAACATTCAGTACTTC. Translation: CASSAQGVILNIQYF.